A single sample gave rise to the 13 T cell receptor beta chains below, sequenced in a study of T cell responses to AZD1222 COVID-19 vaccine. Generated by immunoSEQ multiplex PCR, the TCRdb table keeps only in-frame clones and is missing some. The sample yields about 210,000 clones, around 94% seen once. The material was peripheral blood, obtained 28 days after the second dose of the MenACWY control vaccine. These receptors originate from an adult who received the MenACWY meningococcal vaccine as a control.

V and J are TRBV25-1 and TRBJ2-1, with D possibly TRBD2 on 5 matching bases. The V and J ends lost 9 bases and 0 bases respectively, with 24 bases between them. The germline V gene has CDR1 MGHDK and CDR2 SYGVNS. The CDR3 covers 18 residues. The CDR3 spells CARKTPLAGPSSYNEQFF. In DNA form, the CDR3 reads TGTGCCAGAAAAACGCCTTTGGCGGGCCCAAGCTCCTACAATGAGCAGTTCTTC.

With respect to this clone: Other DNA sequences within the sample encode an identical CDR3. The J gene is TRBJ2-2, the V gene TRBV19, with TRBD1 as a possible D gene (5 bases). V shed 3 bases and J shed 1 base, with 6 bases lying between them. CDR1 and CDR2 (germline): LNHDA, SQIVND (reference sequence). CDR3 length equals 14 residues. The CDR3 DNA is TGTGCCAGTAGTATCGACAGGAACACCGGGGAGCTGTTTTTT. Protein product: CASSIDRNTGELFF.

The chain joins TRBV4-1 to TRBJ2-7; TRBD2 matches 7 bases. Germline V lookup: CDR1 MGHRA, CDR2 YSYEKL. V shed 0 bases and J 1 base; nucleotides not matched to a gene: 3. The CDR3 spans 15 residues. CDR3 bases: TGCGCCAGCAGCCAAGATGCGGGGGATTCCTACGAGCAGTACTTC. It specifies CASSQDAGDSYEQYF.

CDR3 residues: CASSFDRGGEQFF. The CDR3 bases are TGTGCCAGCAGTTTCGACAGGGGAGGTGAGCAGTTCTTC. The gene calls are TRBV7-2 and TRBJ2-1; 8 bases map to TRBD1. CDR3 length equals 13 residues. Germline CDR1 SGHTA, CDR2 FQGNSA. The trim removed 6 bases at V and 9 bases at J, leaving 7 bases unmatched. The variable domain in full, completed from reference TRBV7-2 and TRBJ2-1, reads GAGVSQSPSNKVTEKGKDVELRCDPISGHTALYWYRQSLGQGLEFLIYFQGNSAPDKSGLPSDRFSAERTGGSVSTLTIQRTQQEDSAVYLCASSFDRGGEQFFGPGTRLTVL.

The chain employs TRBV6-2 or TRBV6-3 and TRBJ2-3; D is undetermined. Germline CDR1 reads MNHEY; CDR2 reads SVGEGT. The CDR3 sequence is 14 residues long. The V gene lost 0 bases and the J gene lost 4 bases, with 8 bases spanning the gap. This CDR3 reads CASSYSSSADTQYF. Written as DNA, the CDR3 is TGTGCCAGCAGTTACTCTAGTTCGGCAGATACGCAGTATTTT.

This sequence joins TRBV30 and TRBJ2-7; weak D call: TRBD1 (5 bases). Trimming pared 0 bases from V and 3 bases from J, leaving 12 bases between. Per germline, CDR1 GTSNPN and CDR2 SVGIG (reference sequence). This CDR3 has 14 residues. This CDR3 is CAWSVGVRSYEQYF. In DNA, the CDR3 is TGTGCCTGGAGTGTAGGGGTCCGAAGCTACGAGCAGTACTTC.

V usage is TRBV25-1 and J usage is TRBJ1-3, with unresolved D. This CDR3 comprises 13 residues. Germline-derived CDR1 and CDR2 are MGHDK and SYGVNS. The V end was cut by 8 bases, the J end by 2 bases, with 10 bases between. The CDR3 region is CASGGLTGNTIYF. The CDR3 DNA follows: TGTGCCAGCGGAGGGTTGACTGGAAACACCATATATTTT.

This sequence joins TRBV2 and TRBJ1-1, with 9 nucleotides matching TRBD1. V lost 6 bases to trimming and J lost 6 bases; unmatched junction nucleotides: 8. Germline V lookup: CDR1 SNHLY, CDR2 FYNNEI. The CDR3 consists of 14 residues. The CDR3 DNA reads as TGTGCCAGCAGGTCCGGACAGGGGATCCCTGAAGCTTTCTTT. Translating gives CASRSGQGIPEAFF.

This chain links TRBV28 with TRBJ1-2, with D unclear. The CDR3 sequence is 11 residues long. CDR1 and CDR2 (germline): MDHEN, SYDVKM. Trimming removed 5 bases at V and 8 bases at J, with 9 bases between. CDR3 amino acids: CASSVREGYTF. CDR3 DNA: TGTGCCAGCAGTGTGCGCGAAGGCTACACCTTC.

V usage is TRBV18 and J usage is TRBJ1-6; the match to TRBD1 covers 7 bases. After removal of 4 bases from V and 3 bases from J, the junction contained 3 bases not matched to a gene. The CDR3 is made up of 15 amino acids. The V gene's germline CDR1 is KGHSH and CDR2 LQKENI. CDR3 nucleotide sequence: TGTGCCAGCTCACGAGGGGACAGCTATAATTCACCCCTCCACTTT. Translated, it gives CASSRGDSYNSPLHF. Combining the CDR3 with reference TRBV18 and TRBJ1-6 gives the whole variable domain NAGVMQNPRHLVRRRGQEARLRCSPMKGHSHVYWYRQLPEEGLKFMVYLQKENIIDESGMPKERFSAEFPKEGPSILRIQQVVRGDSAAYFCASSRGDSYNSPLHFGNGTRLTVT.

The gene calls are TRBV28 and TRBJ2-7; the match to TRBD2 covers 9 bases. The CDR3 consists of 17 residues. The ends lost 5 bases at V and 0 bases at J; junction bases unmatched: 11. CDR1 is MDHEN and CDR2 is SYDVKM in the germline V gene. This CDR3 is CASSLILAGESSYEQYF. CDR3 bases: TGTGCCAGCAGTCTTATTTTAGCGGGAGAGAGCTCCTACGAGCAGTACTTC.

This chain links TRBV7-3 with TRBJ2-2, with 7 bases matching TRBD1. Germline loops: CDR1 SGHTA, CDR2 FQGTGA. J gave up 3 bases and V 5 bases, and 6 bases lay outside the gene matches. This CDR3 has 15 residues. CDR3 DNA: TGTGCCAGCAGCCCTGTGGGGACAGACACCGGGGAGCTGTTTTTT. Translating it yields CASSPVGTDTGELFF.

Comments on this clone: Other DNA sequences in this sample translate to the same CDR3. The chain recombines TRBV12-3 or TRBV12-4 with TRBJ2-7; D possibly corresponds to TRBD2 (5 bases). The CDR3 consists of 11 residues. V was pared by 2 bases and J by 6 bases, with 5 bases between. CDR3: CASSLRGEQYF. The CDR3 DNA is TGTGCCAGCAGTTTACGGGGCGAGCAGTACTTC.